This T cell receptor beta chain was obtained from a study of CD8 T cells in Susac syndrome. Study findings and constraints: The study recognized that its TCR sequencing and HLA analysis covered a relatively small number of individuals.

CDR3 length: 15 residues. Germline V lookup: CDR1 SQVTM, CDR2 ANQGSEA. After removal of 6 bases from V and 0 bases from J, the junction contained 6 bases not matched to a gene. Random-hexamer reverse transcription was applied to roughly 0.5 to 1 ug RNA. TCRdb fed the immunoSEQ multiplex PCR reads into MiXCR, producing one record per CDR3 protein. The sample contains roughly 140,000 distinct CDR3 sequences, approximately 94% of which appear only once. About this clonotype: As yet, its antigen is unknown.

Source material: CD8+ T cells from PBMCs. The source of this sequence is a human donor with multiple sclerosis. J is TRBJ2-7 and V is TRBV29-1; 12 nucleotides agree with TRBD2. The CDR3 protein is CSVELAGGSSYEQYF. CDR3 nucleotides: TGCAGCGTGGAACTAGCGGGGGGATCCTCCTACGAGCAGTACTTC.